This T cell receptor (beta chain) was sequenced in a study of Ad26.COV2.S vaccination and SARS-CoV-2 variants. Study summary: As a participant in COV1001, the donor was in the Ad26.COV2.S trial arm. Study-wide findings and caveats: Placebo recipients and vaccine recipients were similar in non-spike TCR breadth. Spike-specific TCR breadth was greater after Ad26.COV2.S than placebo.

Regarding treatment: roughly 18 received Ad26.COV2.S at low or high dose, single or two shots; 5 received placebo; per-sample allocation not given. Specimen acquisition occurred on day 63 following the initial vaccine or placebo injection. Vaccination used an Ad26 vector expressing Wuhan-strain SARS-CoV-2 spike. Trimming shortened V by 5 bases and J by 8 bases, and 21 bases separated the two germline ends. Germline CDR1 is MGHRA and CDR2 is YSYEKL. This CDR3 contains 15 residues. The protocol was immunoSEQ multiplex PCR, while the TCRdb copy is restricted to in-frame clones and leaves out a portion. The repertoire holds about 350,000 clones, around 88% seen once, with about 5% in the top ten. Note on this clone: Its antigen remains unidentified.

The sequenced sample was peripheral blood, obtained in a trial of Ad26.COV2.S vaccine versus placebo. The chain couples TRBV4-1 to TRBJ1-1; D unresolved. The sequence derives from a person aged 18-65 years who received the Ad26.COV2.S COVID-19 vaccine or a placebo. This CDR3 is CASSARPRKGGEAFF. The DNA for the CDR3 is TGCGCCAGCAGCGCACGGCCACGAAAGGGTGGGGAAGCTTTCTTT.